The rows below give T cell receptor beta chains drawn from one sample of a study of T cell repertoires in cytomegalovirus infection. Antigen specificity for these receptors is unknown. TCRdb processed the reads anew with MiXCR; each CDR3 protein has one entry. The sample shows hundreds of thousands of distinct CDR3 sequences, 30% to 40% of them seen only once. The input for sequencing was cultured PBMCs, taken from culture after CMV antigen stimulation. The receptors here all came from a human donor in good health (CMV status not recorded). Some clones in this sample may be carry-over from other donors' samples. CDR3s include the opening cysteine and the closing phenylalanine or tryptophan. Each record gives: V gene, CDR3 length, CDR3 protein.

>TRBV7-2|15
CASTPLAGGYNEQFF
>TRBV11-2|14
CASSLVPGNWGQFF
>TRBV20-1|14
CSAPQIAGGHEQYF
>TRBV20-1|14
CSARDLESNSPLHF
>TRBV6-2/TRBV6-3|16
CASSYGVAGATGELFF
>TRBV5-6|13
CASSFTGGFGYTF
>TRBV6-6|15
CASIQTGTAYNEQFF
>TRBV11-3|16
CASSLDGLASTDTQYF
>TRBV5-1|14
CASSIVGLDGTQYF
>TRBV7-9|14
CASSQEAPYYEQYF
>TRBV6-2/TRBV6-3|18
CASRSLAGFRSSYNEQFF
>TRBV7-2|16
CASSLNALAGTKEQYF
>TRBV19|15
CASSIVDQTRETQYF
>TRBV7-2|18
CASSPGRRYYRRQETQYF
>TRBV7-6|14
CATNSGTENQPQHF
>TRBV4-2|15
CASSQVGGGRNEQFF
>TRBV20-1|15
CSAIQGAGAGNTIYF
>TRBV7-2|13
CASSQQRDLGYTF
>TRBV12-3/TRBV12-4|19
CASSLDYGLVSGQNEKLFF
>TRBV15|16
CATSTSSGGIYNEQFF
>TRBV20-1|17
CSARAPWGSGRQETQYF
>TRBV7-2|13
CASSLHGDRTQNF
>TRBV6-2/TRBV6-3|14
CASGIRDEDQPQHF
>TRBV6-2/TRBV6-3|14
CASSYSGLAGLQFF
>TRBV3-1|15
CASSPKTGPLQPQHF
>TRBV5-1|19
CASSSFSHWTSGPTDTQYF
>TRBV2|14
CASSDGDYGETQYF
>TRBV19|15
CASSMLARGASEAFF
>TRBV7-8|15
CASSLIRDRGMEQYF
>TRBV4-1|14
CASSHFRRGGELFF
>TRBV7-2|19
CASSLAGLAGGLNTDTQYF
>TRBV5-4|12
CASTGTEGGYTF
>TRBV7-9|14
CASSPDSQDSPLHF
>TRBV20-1|10
CSASLDTQYF
>TRBV11-2|15
CASSLRGHRNSPLHF
>TRBV19|12
CASRAGPNEQFF
>TRBV27|16
CASSSTSPGILEKLFF
>TRBV7-2|16
CASSLAGLAGTGELFF
>TRBV12-3/TRBV12-4|14
CASTETGMNTEAFF
>TRBV4-3|16
CASSQVPWGRLETQYF
>TRBV27|16
CASSPTGTSSTDTQYF
>TRBV5-5|14
CASSRAGSFDEQYF
>TRBV20-1|11
CSATGVIKGYF
>TRBV20-1|13
CSANTGGRSGYTF
>TRBV6-2/TRBV6-3|13
CANLPTGQRGYTF
>TRBV20-1|15
CSATRGSGLPDTQYF
>TRBV6-5|14
CASRRYRGTDTQYF
>TRBV6-2/TRBV6-3|18
CASSSNRGQGCCNQPQHF
>TRBV12-5|17
CASGLVLEGRLNTEAFF
>TRBV7-2|14
CASSKTGTDSPLHF
>TRBV19|16
CASSLSSGRATDTQYF
>TRBV2|14
CASNPGGRTDTQYF
>TRBV12-3/TRBV12-4|14
CASSSRNTPNGYTF
>TRBV7-6|17
CASSLGSGRYFAGELFF
>TRBV12-3/TRBV12-4|13
CASSQKGGTEAFF
>TRBV7-9|16
CASSPQLRLSTDTQYF